This T cell receptor (beta chain) was identified during a study of pediatric ulcerative colitis. Regarding the study as a whole: Blood samples from a couple of patients yielded substantially fewer templates and were excluded from blood-rectal overlap analysis.

V was cut by 4 bases and J by 0 bases, with 6 bases left in between. Germline values: CDR1 SGHDN, CDR2 FVKESK. This CDR3 region has 13 residues. Samples were sequenced at Survey level, maximum 500,000 reads. Measured with immunoSEQ multiplex PCR; TCRdb has only the in-frame clones, and not every one. Of several thousand clones detected, 90% to 95% appear once; the ten largest clones hold 0.85% to 1.3%. Blood was drawn at the time of colonoscopy. Only one count was recorded for this clone. Its matching antigen is unknown. The TCR sequence derives from a boy younger than 18 who was a control in a study of pediatric ulcerative colitis. The chain combines TRBV14 with TRBJ1-2; no firm D call. Sequenced sample: blood. CDR3 amino acids: CASSPVANYGYTF. CDR3 DNA sequence: TGTGCCAGCAGCCCGGTGGCTAACTATGGCTACACCTTC.